The sample holds one count of the clone carrying this T cell receptor beta chain. Germline CDR1 MNHNS, CDR2 SASEGT. The CDR3 sequence is 13 residues long. The V gene lost 8 bases and the J gene lost 3 bases, with 11 bases spanning the gap. Each CDR3 protein gets one entry after TCRdb re-called the RT-PCR reads with MiXCR. In the table there are hundreds of thousands of distinct CDR3 sequences, about 15% of which are singletons. The data stem from a study of response to subunit inactivated influenza vaccine. Sequencing used PBMCs from blood, obtained less than 15 days before vaccination. This clonotype originated in a man aged 45-65 years who received an inactivated influenza vaccine. The rearrangement links TRBV6-1 to TRBJ2-1; maybe TRBD1 (6 bases). CDR3 nucleotide sequence: TGTGCCAGCGGTGGGGGCTACTACAATGAGCAGTTCTTC. The encoded protein is CASGGGYYNEQFF.